The sample holds one count of the clone carrying this T cell receptor beta chain. Its target is unknown. Measured with immunoSEQ multiplex PCR; TCRdb has only the in-frame clones, and not every one. The data hold 180,000 or so clones, with 85% to 90% observed a single time. These data are taken from a study of T cell responses to AZD1222 COVID-19 vaccine. Germline V lookup: CDR1 MNHEY, CDR2 SVGAGI. V shed 5 bases and J shed 4 bases, with 6 bases lying between them. The CDR3 contains 12 residues. General observations from the study: Of the AZD1222 recipients, only 5 to 7 were seropositive at baseline. Clonal diversity was possibly underestimated; the donors were predominantly white British and more often female. With dominance at 160-218 and 743-854, vaccine-associated CD4 TCRs spanned spike.

The chain has TRBV6-5 and TRBJ1-3, with D unresolved. The receptor's source is an adult who received the AZD1222 COVID-19 vaccine. The starting material was peripheral blood, obtained 28 days after the second AZD1222 dose. DNA for the CDR3: TGTGCCAGCAGTACCTCGGGAAACACCATATATTTT. Translated, it gives CASSTSGNTIYF.